This entry lists 22 T cell receptor beta chains sequenced from one sample in a study of early T cells in non-severe SARS-CoV-2 infection. TCRdb analysed the 5' RACE reads with MiXCR anew, one entry per CDR3 protein. Of around 67,000 distinct CDR3 sequences in the sample, more than 9% are singletons; the top ten hold 3.8%. Input material: whole blood. These receptors were collected from an adult who was a healthcare worker with PCR-confirmed SARS-CoV-2 infection or an uninfected control (not recorded which).

V gene TRBV20-1 combines with J gene TRBJ1-2; D unresolved. Trimming cost V 6 bases and J 3 bases, with 11 bases left between them. The CDR3 extends over 12 amino acids. Germline loops: CDR1 DFQATT, CDR2 SNEGSKA (reference sequence). CDR3 amino acids: CSAALDYYGYTF. The CDR3 DNA is TGCAGTGCCGCTTTGGACTACTATGGCTACACCTTC.

This clonotype was counted a few times. The chain recombines TRBV24-1 with TRBJ2-3; 12 nucleotides agree with TRBD1. J gave up 5 bases and V 2 bases, and 4 bases lay outside the gene matches. CDR3 length: 16 residues. Germline CDR1 KGHDR, CDR2 SFDVKD. CDR3 bases: TGTGCCACCAGTGATTGGGGACAGGGGGCCGGAGATACGCAGTATTTT. This gives the protein CATSDWGQGAGDTQYF.

This clonotype was recorded at least ten times. The J gene is TRBJ2-3, the V gene TRBV2; D might be TRBD2 (6 bases). Germline CDR1 and CDR2: SNHLY and FYNNEI. This CDR3 comprises 14 residues. V lost 6 bases and J 3 bases, leaving 13 bases between the germline ends. As DNA, the CDR3 is TGTGCCAGCAGATTATTCGGAGGGACAGATACGCAGTATTTT. Translated: CASRLFGGTDTQYF.

This clonotype has ten or more counts. The chain recombines TRBV7-9 with TRBJ2-3; 7 bases are shared with TRBD2. The J segment lost 8 bases and the V segment lost 5 bases, leaving 16 bases of the junction unmatched. The germline V gene has CDR1 SEHNR and CDR2 FQNEAQ (reference sequence). This CDR3 is 16 amino acids long. For the CDR3, the DNA is TGTGCCAGCAGCCTGCAAAGCGGGACCTCCCCTTTTACGCAGTATTTT. Its protein is CASSLQSGTSPFTQYF.

This clonotype appeared a single time. The chain links TRBV7-9 to TRBJ2-3; no firm D call. Germline lookup yields CDR1 SEHNR and CDR2 FQNEAQ (reference sequence). The CDR3 sequence is 13 residues long. V was pared by 5 bases and J by 2 bases, with 8 bases between. The CDR3 coding sequence is TGTGCCAGCAGCCCCTCCCTCACAGATACGCAGTATTTT. Its translation: CASSPSLTDTQYF.

A few counts support this clonotype. The gene calls are TRBV7-2 and TRBJ2-3; no clear D. The CDR3 spans 15 residues. Germline values: CDR1 SGHTA, CDR2 FQGNSA. V was pared by 4 bases and J by 3 bases, with 14 bases between. The CDR3 DNA is TGTGCCAGCAGCTCTTACATCGCGGATACAGATACGCAGTATTTT. It is translated as CASSSYIADTDTQYF.

The V call is TRBV11-1, the J call TRBJ2-1; 9 bases match TRBD2. V dropped 3 bases and J dropped 7; count of bases not matched to a gene: 7. The germline gives CDR1 SGHAT, CDR2 FQDESV (reference sequence). The CDR3 spans 15 residues. The CDR3, as DNA: TGTGCCAGCAGCTTTGGGCGGGGGGGCCCTAATGAGCAGTTCTTC. Translation gives CASSFGRGGPNEQFF.

This clonotype has a count of ten or more. This chain links TRBV18 with TRBJ1-2, with a weak D call TRBD1 (5 bases). Looked up from germline, CDR1 is KGHSH and CDR2 is LQKENI. The CDR3 extends over 14 amino acids. With 2 bases removed from V and 4 bases from J, the gap between germline ends came to 11 bases. CDR3 region: CASSPYGQTYGYTF. DNA for the CDR3: TGTGCCAGCTCACCATATGGACAAACCTATGGCTACACCTTC.

This clonotype was seen repeatedly, ten times or more. The rearrangement links TRBV20-1 to TRBJ2-1; D is unresolved. Trimming stripped 6 bases from V and 6 bases from J, with 12 bases between. The CDR3 totals 12 residues. The germline gives CDR1 DFQATT, CDR2 SNEGSKA (reference sequence). The CDR3 DNA follows: TGCAGTGCCCCGATTGCAACCAATGAGCAGTTCTTC. Encoded protein: CSAPIATNEQFF.

This clonotype was counted ten times or more. This sequence joins TRBV12-2 and TRBJ1-4; the D call in the table, TRBD1, was not verified against the DNA. TRBV12-2 is flagged as a pseudogene. This CDR3 is 18 amino acids long. Here the CDR3 reads CASRLGDPRGAANEKLFF. In DNA, the CDR3 is TGTGCAAGTCGCTTAGGGGACCCACGGGGGGCGGCTAATGAAAAACTGTTTTTT.

This clonotype was picked up a small number of times. The rearrangement joins TRBV7-9 to TRBJ1-5; 8 bases are shared with TRBD1. This CDR3 is 19 amino acids long. Losses at the gene ends were 2 bases for V and 5 bases for J; bases not matched to a gene: 17. Germline V CDR1 and CDR2: SEHNR, FQNEAQ (reference sequence). In DNA form, the CDR3 reads TGTGCCAGCAGCTTATCGCTCTCCACAGGGGGGCCTTCCGATCAGCCCCAGCATTTT. Translation gives CASSLSLSTGGPSDQPQHF.

This clonotype was counted at least ten times. This chain connects TRBV7-2 to TRBJ2-1; 8 nucleotides align to TRBD2. CDR1 and CDR2 (germline): SGHTA, FQGNSA. The V segment lost 2 bases and the J segment 9 bases; nucleotides outside the gene matches: 9. The CDR3 loop spans 15 amino acids. The CDR3 reads CASSLRFSGASEQFF. For the CDR3, the DNA is TGTGCCAGCAGCTTAAGATTTAGCGGGGCTAGTGAGCAGTTCTTC.

V is TRBV7-9 and J is TRBJ2-1; possible D gene TRBD2, 5 bases. V lost 5 bases to trimming and J lost 4 bases, with 12 bases between them. The length of the CDR3 is 14 residues. Per germline, CDR1 SEHNR and CDR2 FQNEAQ (reference sequence). The CDR3 bases are TGTGCCAGCAGCAGCTCCGGGGATTACAATGAGCAGTTCTTC. As protein: CASSSSGDYNEQFF. Using reference TRBV7-9 and TRBJ2-1 for the parts outside the CDR3, the full variable domain is DTGVSQNPRHKITKRGQNVTFRCDPISEHNRLYWYRQTLGQGPEFLTYFQNEAQLEKSRLLSDRFSAERPKGSFSTLEIQRTEQGDSAMYLCASSSSGDYNEQFFGPGTRLTVL.

This clonotype was found a few times. This chain uses TRBV9 with TRBJ2-1; 10 nucleotides match TRBD2. The CDR3 has 15 residues. V trimming: 0 bases; J trimming: 4 bases; junction bases outside the gene matches: 1. Per the germline V gene, CDR1 is SGDLS and CDR2 is YYNGEE. As DNA, the CDR3 is TGTGCCAGCAGCGTAGATAGCGGGGGGTACAATGAGCAGTTCTTC. Encoded protein: CASSVDSGGYNEQFF.

The rearrangement joins TRBV3-1 to TRBJ2-6; D ambiguous. This CDR3 comprises 14 residues. Trimming stripped 8 bases from V and 2 bases from J, with 10 bases between. The germline gives CDR1 LGHDT, CDR2 YNNKEL (reference sequence). CDR3: CASAGRAGANVLTF. The CDR3 DNA is TGTGCCAGCGCCGGGCGAGCTGGGGCCAACGTCCTGACTTTC.

V is TRBV7-6 and J is TRBJ2-7, with D possibly being TRBD1 (6 bases). Per germline, CDR1 SGHVS and CDR2 FNYEAQ. The CDR3 loop spans 14 amino acids. V dropped 5 bases and J dropped 3 bases, with 14 bases sitting between them. The CDR3 sequence is CASSRIAQGYEQYF. The CDR3 DNA is TGTGCCAGCAGCAGAATCGCACAGGGCTACGAGCAGTACTTC.

This clonotype has at least ten counts. The genes are TRBV19 and TRBJ2-1; 10 nucleotides line up with TRBD2. Germline V gene data show CDR1 as LNHDA and CDR2 as SQIVND (reference sequence). The CDR3 contains 14 residues. V lost 6 bases to trimming and J lost 16 bases; unmatched junction nucleotides: 15. For the CDR3, the DNA is TGTGCCAGTAGCGGACTAGCGGACACCCGGGGCGAATTCTTC. This codes for CASSGLADTRGEFF.

This clonotype came up once. The V and J genes are TRBV7-9 and TRBJ2-5; D remains ambiguous. The CDR3 consists of 16 residues. Germline lookup yields CDR1 SEHNR and CDR2 FQNEAQ (reference sequence). V shed 1 base and J shed 5 bases, with 17 bases lying between them. CDR3 residues: CASSLVVRQTGETQYF. The CDR3 DNA is TGTGCCAGCAGCTTAGTGGTTCGGCAAACTGGGGAGACCCAGTACTTC.

This clonotype occurred many times. The genes are TRBV11-2 and TRBJ2-1, with D possibly called TRBD1 or TRBD2 (7 bases each). This CDR3 is 16 amino acids long. Between the trimmed V and J ends, which lost 0 bases and 4 bases, there was a span of 13 bases. From germline, CDR1 is SGHAT and CDR2 FQNNGV. The CDR3 loop reads CASSLDFRGGYNEQFF. The CDR3 bases are TGTGCCAGCAGCTTAGATTTCAGGGGGGGATACAATGAGCAGTTCTTC. The full variable domain, in which reference TRBV11-2 and TRBJ2-1 provide the parts outside the CDR3, is EAGVAQSPRYKIIEKRQSVAFWCNPISGHATLYWYQQILGQGPKLLIQFQNNGVVDDSQLPKDRFSAERLKGVDSTLKIQPAKLEDSAVYLCASSLDFRGGYNEQFFGPGTRLTVL.

This clonotype was seen many times. The chain employs TRBV5-5 and TRBJ2-7; D possibly uses TRBD1 or TRBD2 (5 bases each). Germline CDR1 reads SGHKS; CDR2 reads YYEKEE (reference sequence). V lost 0 bases, J lost 0 bases, and 7 bases lay in between. The CDR3 length is 14 residues. The CDR3 nucleotides are TGTGCCAGCAGCTTGGGGGACGGCTCCTACGAGCAGTACTTC. As protein: CASSLGDGSYEQYF.

The chain couples TRBV7-2 to TRBJ1-1; no reliable D call. V was clipped by 5 bases and J by 3 bases, with 19 bases between them. Germline lookup yields CDR1 SGHTA and CDR2 FQGNSA. The CDR3 runs 16 residues. The CDR3 nucleotides are TGTGCCAGCAGCGGATGGAGAAAGGCTGTGTACACTGAAGCTTTCTTT. It is translated as CASSGWRKAVYTEAFF.

This clonotype was seen repeatedly, ten times or more. The V and J genes are TRBV5-1 and TRBJ2-1; no definite D call. This CDR3 has 15 amino acids. Germline V gene sequence: CDR1 SGHRS, CDR2 YFSETQ. Trimming cost V 0 bases and J 2 bases, with 9 bases left between them. The CDR3 loop reads CASSLGLDPYNEQFF. The CDR3 DNA sequence: TGCGCCAGCAGCTTGGGGCTAGACCCCTACAATGAGCAGTTCTTC.